One sample yielded the 9 T cell receptor beta chains listed below, sequenced in a study of blood T cell repertoires in COVID-19. TCRdb's copy holds only in-frame clones and misses some; the assay was immunoSEQ multiplex PCR. Among under 450,000 clones listed, about 91% were seen once. Input material: peripheral blood. The source is a woman between 50 and 59 years old with COVID-19, enrolled during active disease.

This rearrangement joins TRBV10-3 to TRBJ1-1; TRBD1 matches 7 bases. V dropped 4 bases and J dropped 5; count of bases not matched to a gene: 4. Germline V gene data show CDR1 as ENHRY and CDR2 as SYGVKD. The CDR3 covers 13 residues. In nucleotides, the CDR3 is TGTGCCATCAGTGGAAGGGGGCTGACTGAAGCTTTCTTT. Its translation is CAISGRGLTEAFF.

The chain is built from TRBV18 and TRBJ1-1; D possibly corresponds to TRBD1 (5 bases). V was pared by 0 bases and J by 11 bases, with 13 bases between. The CDR3 consists of 13 residues. Germline assignment: CDR1 KGHSH and CDR2 LQKENI. The CDR3 DNA sequence: TGTGCCAGCTCACCACCGTCCAGGGATGAGGCTTTCTTT. Residues: CASSPPSRDEAFF.

V usage is TRBV7-3 and J usage is TRBJ2-7; 8 nucleotides match TRBD1. V lost 5 bases, J lost 5 bases, and 11 bases stayed unmatched. This CDR3 comprises 15 residues. The germline V gene encodes CDR1 SGHTA and CDR2 FQGTGA. The CDR3, as DNA: TGTGCCAGCAGCCTGAAGGACAGGGCCAGCGACGAGCAGTACTTC. This sequence encodes CASSLKDRASDEQYF.

V gene TRBV5-1 combines with J gene TRBJ2-3, with D possibly matching TRBD1 (5 bases). The CDR3 spans 14 residues. Trimming took 2 bases from V and 1 from J, leaving 8 bases between them. Germline CDR1 SGHRS, CDR2 YFSETQ. The CDR3, as DNA: TGCGCCAGCAGCTTTACCAGGGGCACAGATACGCAGTATTTT. It is translated as CASSFTRGTDTQYF.

V and J are TRBV29-1 and TRBJ2-5; D ambiguous. The CDR3 consists of 13 residues. Germline CDR1 and CDR2: SQVTM and ANQGSEA. Trimming took 4 bases from V and 6 from J, leaving 15 bases between them. The CDR3 sequence is CSVGRLLLKTQYF. In DNA form, the CDR3 reads TGCAGCGTTGGCCGACTCCTGCTGAAGACCCAGTACTTC.

This chain links TRBV6-4 with TRBJ2-1; 14 bases match TRBD2. V was pared by 6 bases and J by 13 bases, with 11 bases of the junction left unmatched. Germline V lookup: CDR1 MRHNA, CDR2 SNTAGT. CDR3 length: 15 residues. The CDR3 sequence is CASSETSGGVEEQFF. The CDR3 coding sequence is TGTGCCAGCAGCGAGACTAGCGGGGGGGTAGAAGAACAGTTCTTC.

CDR3 sequence: CASRTTGEAFF. The CDR3 nucleotides read TGTGCCAGCAGGACGACAGGTGAAGCTTTCTTT. The chain recombines TRBV6-5 with TRBJ1-1, with D possibly being TRBD1 (6 bases). Deletions cut 6 bases from V and 7 bases from J, with 9 bases between. CDR1 is MNHEY, CDR2 SVGAGI, per germline. The CDR3 sequence is 11 residues long.

This rearrangement joins TRBV5-8 to TRBJ1-1, with D tentatively TRBD1 (6 bases). Per the germline V gene, CDR1 is SGHTS and CDR2 is YDEGEE. V was clipped by 6 bases and J by 1 base, with 10 bases between them. The CDR3 extends over 13 amino acids. The CDR3 DNA is TGTGCCAGCACCAGGGGACAGAACACTGAAGCTTTCTTT. It specifies CASTRGQNTEAFF.

The CDR3 sequence is CASSSRTEAFF. The CDR3 DNA reads as TGTGCCAGCAGTTCCCGGACTGAAGCTTTCTTT. The J gene is TRBJ1-1, the V gene TRBV28; no firm D call. Trimming left V 4 bases short and J 5 bases short, with 5 bases between. CDR3 length: 11 amino acids. The germline V gene encodes CDR1 MDHEN and CDR2 SYDVKM.